This entry describes one T cell receptor (beta chain). Repertoires were generated with immunoSEQ multiplex PCR, while TCRdb's copy carries only in-frame clones and drops some. The table lists 110,000 or so clones, approximately 84% of them singletons. The sample comes from a study of radiotherapy plus CTLA-4 blockade in lung cancer. Overall study context: Around 18% of enrolled patients responded objectively, and roughly 31% had disease control.

Each patient with chemo-refractory metastatic non-small-cell lung cancer was treated with focal radiation plus CTLA-4 blockade using ipilimumab. The sequences come from peripheral blood, collected from a patient treated with radiotherapy plus ipilimumab. This clonotype originated in a human donor with non-small cell lung cancer who had a partial response to radiotherapy plus ipilimumab.

The CDR3 loop is CASSDRTSGTDTQYF. The CDR3 DNA reads TGTGCCAGCAGTGATAGGACTAGCGGCACAGATACGCAGTATTTT. This chain joins TRBV6-4 and TRBJ2-3, with 9 bases that match TRBD2. Looked up from germline, CDR1 is MRHNA and CDR2 is SNTAGT. This CDR3 has 15 amino acids. After removal of 3 bases from V and 1 base from J, the junction contained 2 bases not matched to a gene.